The 21 T cell receptor beta chains listed next were all sequenced from one sample in a study of cytomegalovirus exposure and HLA in healthy donors. Libraries were prepared by immunoSEQ multiplex PCR; TCRdb keeps only in-frame clonotypes and omits some of them. Found here are 90,000 to 130,000 clones, 88% of them singletons; the top ten hold 1.4%. The sample was PBMCs. Every receptor here comes from a woman aged 25 to 39 in good health and CMV-seropositive.

The CDR3, as DNA: TGCGCCAGCAGCCTACCGGGACTAGCGGCGACCGCGAGAGATACGCAGTATTTT. Its protein is CASSLPGLAATARDTQYF. The chain combines TRBV5-1 with TRBJ2-3; TRBD2 matches 11 bases. The V and J ends lost 4 bases and 5 bases, in that order; junction bases with no gene match: 15. The CDR3 sequence is 18 residues long. Germline V gives CDR1 SGHRS, CDR2 YFSETQ.

V usage is TRBV27 and J usage is TRBJ2-1, with D perhaps TRBD2 (6 bases). There are 15 residues in the CDR3. Trimming removed 3 bases at V and 0 bases at J, with 9 bases between. The germline V gene encodes CDR1 MNHEY and CDR2 SMNVEV (reference sequence). CDR3 sequence reads: CASSLGTPSYNEQFF. For the CDR3, the DNA is TGTGCCAGCAGTTTGGGGACTCCCTCCTACAATGAGCAGTTCTTC.

The rearrangement links TRBV11-3 to TRBJ2-2; a possible D gene is TRBD1 (5 bases). The CDR3 sequence is 14 residues long. Trimming cost V 2 bases and J 5 bases, with 9 bases left between them. Per the germline V gene, CDR1 is SGHNT and CDR2 is YENEEA. The CDR3 bases are TGTGCCAGCAGCTTAAGCTCAGGGACCGGGGAGCTGTTTTTT. It codes for CASSLSSGTGELFF.

In this sample, this clone turned up a few times. J is TRBJ2-2 and V is TRBV7-3; TRBD1 is a possible D gene (5 bases). With 2 bases removed from V and 7 bases from J, the gap between germline ends came to 11 bases. The length of the CDR3 is 14 residues. Germline lookup yields CDR1 SGHTA and CDR2 FQGTGA. The CDR3 DNA is TGTGCCAGCAGCTTACAAGGGGCTGGCGGGGAGCTGTTTTTT. Encoded protein: CASSLQGAGGELFF.

The V call is TRBV4-3, the J call TRBJ2-7; 7 nucleotides agree with TRBD2. J lost 0 bases, V lost 5 bases, and 1 base had no gene match. The length of the CDR3 is 13 residues. Germline V gives CDR1 LGHNA, CDR2 YSLEER. CDR3 in DNA: TGCGCCAGCAGCGCGGGAGTCTCCTACGAGCAGTACTTC. This gives the protein CASSAGVSYEQYF.

This clone appeared once. The V gene is TRBV14, the J gene TRBJ2-5; TRBD2 matches 12 bases. Trimming removed 3 bases from V and 6 bases from J; junction bases left unmatched: 11. In germline, CDR1 is SGHDN, CDR2 FVKESK. This CDR3 is built from 17 residues. CDR3 coding DNA: TGTGCCAGCAGCCACACCTCTAGCGGGGGGGAGCTAAAGACCCAGTACTTC. Its translation is CASSHTSSGGELKTQYF.

The chain recombines TRBV6-5 with TRBJ2-7; 7 positions match TRBD1. The CDR3 spans 14 residues. CDR1 and CDR2 from the germline V gene are MNHEY and SVGAGI. V gave up 6 bases and J gave up 0 bases; unmatched junction bases: 5. The CDR3 bases are TGTGCCAGCAGGATGACAGGGAGCTCCTACGAGCAGTACTTC. Protein product: CASRMTGSSYEQYF.

The gene calls are TRBV7-6 and TRBJ1-4, with 7 bases matching TRBD1. CDR3 size: 15 residues. V dropped 5 bases and J dropped 5; count of bases not matched to a gene: 8. From germline, CDR1 is SGHVS and CDR2 FNYEAQ. In DNA form, the CDR3 reads TGTGCCAGCAGCCCCGGGGACAGTAAGAATGAAAAACTGTTTTTT. It translates to CASSPGDSKNEKLFF.

The chain uses TRBV6-1 and TRBJ1-1; D might be TRBD1 (5 bases). The ends were cut back, 6 bases at V and 0 bases at J, with 8 bases in the middle. The CDR3 is 13 residues long. Per germline, CDR1 MNHNS and CDR2 SASEGT. The CDR3 loop reads CASRAGLNTEAFF. CDR3 nucleotide sequence: TGTGCCAGCAGGGCGGGGCTGAACACTGAAGCTTTCTTT.

This chain links TRBV6-1 with TRBJ1-1; no clear D gene. The CDR3 runs 15 residues. Germline V gene sequence: CDR1 MNHNS, CDR2 SASEGT. Trimming took 5 bases from V and 4 from J, leaving 17 bases between them. CDR3 sequence (DNA): TGTGCCAGCAGTCCTGTAATTGGCGGATCCACTGAAGCTTTCTTT. Its translation is CASSPVIGGSTEAFF.

This clone was seen a single time. The chain uses TRBV2 and TRBJ2-7, with D possibly matching TRBD1 (6 bases). V shed 2 bases and J shed 4 bases, with 9 bases lying between them. The length of the CDR3 is 13 residues. CDR1 and CDR2 (germline): SNHLY, FYNNEI. CDR3 nucleotide sequence: TGTGCCAGCAGTGAACCGACAGGATACGAGCAGTACTTC. This encodes CASSEPTGYEQYF.

The genes are TRBV19 and TRBJ2-7; possibly TRBD1 for D (7 bases). Trimming left V 6 bases short and J 0 bases short, with 12 bases between. This CDR3 has 14 residues. CDR1 is LNHDA, CDR2 SQIVND, per germline (reference sequence). The CDR3 is CASRSQGGSYEQYF. CDR3 DNA: TGTGCCAGTAGGAGTCAGGGGGGCTCCTACGAGCAGTACTTC.

The chain recombines TRBV30 with TRBJ1-2, with 7 bases fitting TRBD1. Germline V CDR1 and CDR2: GTSNPN, SVGIG (reference sequence). CDR3 length equals 12 residues. J was trimmed by 5 bases and V by 2 bases; bases with no gene match: 2. The CDR3 bases are TGTGCCTGGAGTCCGACAGGGTATGGCTACACCTTC. Encoded protein: CAWSPTGYGYTF.

The chain carries TRBV7-3 and TRBJ2-1, with 9 nucleotides matching TRBD1. Germline-derived CDR1 and CDR2 are SGHTA and FQGTGA. The CDR3 is 14 residues long. With 6 bases clipped from V and 6 bases from J, the junction kept 6 bases outside the gene matches. CDR3: CASRSGTGINEQFF. CDR3 nucleotide sequence: TGTGCCAGCAGGTCCGGGACAGGGATCAATGAGCAGTTCTTC.

The chain carries TRBV7-9 and TRBJ2-1, with 7 positions matching TRBD2. The V gene's germline CDR1 is SEHNR and CDR2 FQNEAQ (reference sequence). V was pared by 4 bases and J by 5 bases, with 8 bases of the junction left unmatched. CDR3 length equals 15 residues. The CDR3 here is CASSSQRDLDNEQFF. The CDR3 DNA sequence: TGTGCCAGCAGCTCCCAGCGGGACCTCGACAATGAGCAGTTCTTC. The variable domain in full, completed from reference TRBV7-9 and TRBJ2-1, reads DTGVSQNPRHKITKRGQNVTFRCDPISEHNRLYWYRQTLGQGPEFLTYFQNEAQLEKSRLLSDRFSAERPKGSFSTLEIQRTEQGDSAMYLCASSSQRDLDNEQFFGPGTRLTVL.

The rearrangement uses TRBV28 and TRBJ2-7; D is perhaps TRBD1 (5 bases). V lost 2 bases, J lost 4 bases, and 15 bases lay in between. Germline CDR1 MDHEN, CDR2 SYDVKM. The CDR3 covers 15 residues. Here the CDR3 reads CASSLTGPGSYEQYF. The CDR3, as DNA: TGTGCCAGCAGTTTAACAGGCCCCGGCTCGTACGAGCAGTACTTC.

This chain uses TRBV4-1 with TRBJ2-7, with D possibly matching TRBD2 (6 bases). The germline V gene encodes CDR1 MGHRA and CDR2 YSYEKL. The CDR3 has 15 amino acids. Deletions cut 4 bases from V and 0 bases from J, with 13 bases between. CDR3 in DNA: TGCGCCAGCAGCCCGTTAGCGGACCCCTCCTACGAGCAGTACTTC. This translates into CASSPLADPSYEQYF.

This clone was recorded once. CDR3 amino acids: CASTKWTSGSTETQYF. In nucleotides, the CDR3 is TGTGCCAGCACCAAATGGACTAGCGGGAGTACGGAGACCCAGTACTTC. The rearrangement uses TRBV28 and TRBJ2-5; 13 bases match TRBD2. V gave up 7 bases and J gave up 5 bases; unmatched junction bases: 10. CDR3 length: 16 amino acids. Per germline, CDR1 MDHEN and CDR2 SYDVKM.

On this clone itself: Other DNA sequences within the sample encode an identical CDR3. In nucleotides, the CDR3 is TGTGCCAGCAGCGTAGCGGTCTCCTACAATGAGCAGTTCTTC. Amino acid sequence: CASSVAVSYNEQFF. The rearrangement links TRBV9 to TRBJ2-1; no clear D gene. This CDR3 has 14 residues. Germline-derived CDR1 and CDR2 are SGDLS and YYNGEE. V was trimmed by 0 bases and J by 0 bases, leaving 4 bases between them.

The chain recombines TRBV14 with TRBJ2-3; 7 bases line up with TRBD2. Germline-derived CDR1 and CDR2 are SGHDN and FVKESK. After removal of 0 bases from V and 9 bases from J, the junction contained 0 bases not matched to a gene. The CDR3 is 12 residues long. This chain's CDR3 is CASSQDGRTQYF. As DNA, the CDR3 is TGTGCCAGCAGCCAAGACGGGAGGACGCAGTATTTT.

This chain links TRBV5-6 with TRBJ2-3; 9 positions agree with TRBD2. Losses at the gene ends were 0 bases for V and 7 bases for J; bases not matched to a gene: 9. In germline, CDR1 is SGHDT, CDR2 YYEEEE. This CDR3 spans 16 amino acids. The CDR3 is CASSLGSGGEPNTQYF. The CDR3 region has the DNA TGTGCCAGCAGCTTGGGTAGCGGGGGAGAGCCAAATACGCAGTATTTT.